This T cell receptor (beta chain) is drawn from a study of blood T cell repertoires in COVID-19. Across the whole study: The United States, Italy and Spain supplied acute and convalescent COVID-19 samples. In each case, the material was cDNA or gDNA derived from T cells, B-cell-depleted T cells, or PBMCs.

Data came from immunoSEQ multiplex PCR; TCRdb stores just in-frame clones and leaves some out. Counted here are about 290,000 clones, around four fifths occurring once; the ten biggest clones make up around 4.5%. This CDR3 is built from 11 residues. V lost 6 bases and J lost 13; bases outside the gene matches: 5. V is TRBV12-3 or TRBV12-4 and J is TRBJ2-5, with 10 bases fitting TRBD2. The sequence derives from a woman between 45 and 60 years old with active or convalescent COVID-19. The sample taken for sequencing was peripheral blood. The CDR3 loop reads CASSLAGARYF. The CDR3 DNA is TGTGCCAGCAGCCTAGCGGGGGCACGGTACTTC.